The clone carrying this TCR beta chain was detected once. The antigen is undetermined. This specimen comes from a study of cytomegalovirus exposure and HLA in healthy donors. Overall study findings and caveats: A later look showed TCR association rates differing by HLA locus, highest for DRB1 and lowest for HLA-C. Most TCR beta V segments were productive about 90% or about 30% of the time in an earlier analysis. An analysis was carried out later, and it reportedly showed fewer N-insertions in an Asian-associated ancestry cluster than the 666-donor mean.

V was shortened by 6 bases and J by 8 bases, with 19 bases between the two germline ends. The length of the CDR3 is 14 residues. Looked up from germline, CDR1 is MDHEN and CDR2 is SYDVKM. Healthy bone marrow donors made up the donor group. PCR used 60 Vbeta primers and 13 Jbeta primers. Sequencing used immunoSEQ multiplex PCR; TCRdb keeps in-frame clones, though not all of them. The sample has tens of thousands of clones, roughly four fifths seen once. Sequenced material: PBMCs. This sequence was found in a man aged 18-30 years in good health and CMV-seronegative. This chain uses TRBV28 with TRBJ1-2, with D possibly TRBD1 on 5 matching bases. The CDR3, as DNA: TGTGCCAGCAGGCACCCTGCAGGGCGGGACGGCTACACCTTC. It translates to CASRHPAGRDGYTF.